What follows are 28 T cell receptor beta chains derived from one specimen sequenced in a study of cytomegalovirus exposure and HLA in healthy donors. With 60 Vbeta and 13 Jbeta primers, the PCR was carried out. The protocol was immunoSEQ multiplex PCR, while the TCRdb copy is restricted to in-frame clones and leaves out a portion. The sample carries 150,000 to 200,000 clones, around 82% recorded once. Input material: PBMCs. The receptor set was obtained from a boy between 10 and 17 years old in good health and CMV-seronegative.

A note on this clone: Different DNA sequences within this sample yield the same CDR3. This chain connects TRBV5-1 to TRBJ2-1; the D gene is possibly TRBD2 (6 bases). This CDR3 has 14 amino acids. Germline values: CDR1 SGHRS, CDR2 YFSETQ. The ends were cut back, 4 bases at V and 3 bases at J, with 11 bases in the middle. The CDR3 sequence: CASSPPGSYNEQFF. The CDR3 coding sequence is TGCGCCAGCAGCCCTCCCGGGAGCTACAATGAGCAGTTCTTC.

CDR3 in amino acids: CASSPGLAAHGMKIYEQYF. Written as DNA, the CDR3 is TGTGCCAGCAGCCCAGGACTAGCGGCACACGGAATGAAGATCTACGAGCAGTACTTC. This sequence joins TRBV7-9 and TRBJ2-7; TRBD2 matches at 10 bases. Germline assignment: CDR1 SEHNR and CDR2 FQNEAQ (reference sequence). Losses at the gene ends were 5 bases for V and 3 bases for J; bases not matched to a gene: 19. The CDR3 is 19 amino acids.

CDR3 amino acids: CASSSTGRKKGYTF. DNA of the CDR3: TGTGCCAGCAGTTCGACAGGAAGGAAAAAAGGCTACACCTTC. The gene calls are TRBV28 and TRBJ1-2; weak D call: TRBD1 (6 bases). The CDR3 spans 14 residues. Trimming left V 4 bases short and J 8 bases short, with 17 bases between. Germline CDR1 is MDHEN and CDR2 is SYDVKM.

The chain uses TRBV7-2 and TRBJ2-3; no clear D. This CDR3 is 12 amino acids long. The germline CDR1 and CDR2 sequences are SGHTA and FQGNSA. Trimming removed 5 bases from V and 6 bases from J, with 9 bases in between. The CDR3 sequence: CASSPPVDTQYF. CDR3 DNA: TGTGCCAGCAGCCCCCCCGTGGATACGCAGTATTTT. Variable domain in full (rest from reference TRBV7-2 and TRBJ2-3): GAGVSQSPSNKVTEKGKDVELRCDPISGHTALYWYRQSLGQGLEFLIYFQGNSAPDKSGLPSDRFSAERTGGSVSTLTIQRTQQEDSAVYLCASSPPVDTQYFGPGTRLTVL.

The rearrangement uses TRBV5-6 and TRBJ2-1, with 7 bases matching TRBD1. Germline V gives CDR1 SGHDT, CDR2 YYEEEE. CDR3 length equals 15 residues. V shed 2 bases and J 3 bases; nucleotides not matched to a gene: 5. CDR3 sequence (DNA): TGTGCCAGCAGCTTTAGGGGGCCCAACTACAATGAGCAGTTCTTC. Its protein product is CASSFRGPNYNEQFF.

The V and J genes are TRBV2 and TRBJ2-7; weak D call: TRBD1 (6 bases). V was pared by 8 bases and J by 4 bases, with 12 bases between. CDR1 and CDR2 from the germline V gene are SNHLY and FYNNEI. The CDR3 spans 12 residues. This CDR3 is CASGTLGYEQYF. DNA of the CDR3: TGTGCCAGCGGGACACTAGGATACGAGCAGTACTTC.

Only one count was recorded for this clone. V usage is TRBV11-1 and J usage is TRBJ2-7; a possible D gene is TRBD2 (6 bases). The V gene's germline CDR1 is SGHAT and CDR2 FQDESV (reference sequence). This CDR3 has 16 residues. With 1 base removed from V and 2 bases from J, the gap between germline ends came to 15 bases. The CDR3 sequence is CASSLGGTWETYEQYF. Here the CDR3 DNA reads TGTGCCAGCAGCTTAGGAGGGACTTGGGAGACCTACGAGCAGTACTTC. Full variable domain (outside the CDR3, taken from reference TRBV11-1 and TRBJ2-7): EAEVAQSPRYKITEKSQAVAFWCDPISGHATLYWYRQILGQGPELLVQFQDESVVDDSQLPKDRFSAERLKGVDSTLKIQPAELGDSAMYLCASSLGGTWETYEQYFGPGTRLTVT.

The V call is TRBV2, the J call TRBJ1-4; TRBD1 matches 7 bases. Germline-derived CDR1 and CDR2 are SNHLY and FYNNEI. Trimming removed 1 base from V and 7 bases from J; junction bases left unmatched: 3. The CDR3 consists of 14 residues. The CDR3 region is CASSEVGGGEKLFF. The CDR3 nucleotides read TGTGCCAGCAGTGAAGTAGGGGGCGGTGAAAAACTGTTTTTT.

About this clone: One end of the junction varies from germline; a read error may be responsible. The chain links TRBV7-9 to TRBJ1-2; D possibly corresponds to TRBD1 (6 bases). Per germline, CDR1 SEHNR and CDR2 FQNEAQ (reference sequence). CDR3 length: 13 residues. The CDR3 nucleotides read TGTGCCGGCAGACAGGACTATTTGGGTGGCTACACCTTC. It specifies CAGRQDYLGGYTF.

This chain uses TRBV18 with TRBJ2-4, with 8 bases lining up with TRBD1. V was clipped by 2 bases and J by 5 bases; unmatched bases: 17. Germline loops: CDR1 KGHSH, CDR2 LQKENI. CDR3 length: 19 residues. CDR3 sequence (DNA): TGTGCCAGCTCACCAAGGGTAGCGACAGGGGATTTTTCGGAAAACATTCAGTACTTC. Amino acid sequence: CASSPRVATGDFSENIQYF.

The chain links TRBV5-4 to TRBJ2-7, with 10 bases that match TRBD2. Germline CDR1 reads SGHNT; CDR2 reads YYREEE (reference sequence). CDR3 length: 14 amino acids. J lost 13 bases, V lost 3 bases, and 13 bases had no gene match. The chain's CDR3 is CASSSGGRSGRDYF. The CDR3 region has the DNA TGTGCCAGCAGCTCAGGGGGCAGAAGCGGGAGGGATTACTTC.

This rearrangement joins TRBV27 to TRBJ2-1, with D tentatively TRBD1 (6 bases). Deletions cut 6 bases from V and 4 bases from J, with 16 bases between. The CDR3 runs to 15 residues. Germline values: CDR1 MNHEY, CDR2 SMNVEV (reference sequence). For the CDR3, the DNA is TGTGCCAGCAGCTCGGGTCGGGACATATACAATGAGCAGTTCTTC. Translation gives CASSSGRDIYNEQFF.

J is TRBJ2-7 and V is TRBV9; 8 nucleotides match TRBD2. Germline trimming cut 4 bases from V and 6 bases from J; bases unmatched to any gene: 6. CDR3 length: 13 residues. Germline CDR1 reads SGDLS; CDR2 reads YYNGEE. The DNA for the CDR3 is TGTGCCAGCAGCCTCTCGGGAGGGGCCGAGCAGTACTTC. Its translation: CASSLSGGAEQYF.

This chain uses TRBV6-5 with TRBJ1-4; 7 bases map to TRBD1. This CDR3 is built from 14 residues. Germline CDR1 reads MNHEY; CDR2 reads SVGAGI. The ends lost 5 bases at V and 7 bases at J; junction bases unmatched: 7. Written as DNA, the CDR3 is TGTGCCAGCAGTCTACAGGGGATTGGTGAAAAACTGTTTTTT. Its translation: CASSLQGIGEKLFF.

This clone was seen a handful of times. The chain links TRBV11-3 to TRBJ2-1; 8 bases are a match to TRBD2. The CDR3 is 15 amino acids. Germline V gene data show CDR1 as SGHNT and CDR2 as YENEEA. V trimming: 4 bases; J trimming: 8 bases; junction bases outside the gene matches: 10. The CDR3 DNA sequence: TGTGCCAGCAGCTCAGCTAGCGGGTGGGGCTATGAGCAGTTCTTC. It yields the protein CASSSASGWGYEQFF. The full variable domain, completed using reference TRBV11-3 and TRBJ2-1, is EAGVVQSPRYKIIEKKQPVAFWCNPISGHNTLYWYLQNLGQGPELLIRYENEEAVDDSQLPKDRFSAERLKGVDSTLKIQPAELGDSAVYLCASSSASGWGYEQFFGPGTRLTVL.

This clone was seen a single time. This CDR3 reads CSVVGGDQPQHF. In DNA, the CDR3 is TGCAGCGTTGTCGGCGGGGATCAGCCCCAGCATTTT. The V gene is TRBV29-1, the J gene TRBJ1-5; the D is unclear. This CDR3 region has 12 residues. Germline loops: CDR1 SQVTM, CDR2 ANQGSEA. V was shortened by 4 bases and J by 5 bases, with 9 bases between the two germline ends.

This sequence joins TRBV9 and TRBJ2-5; possible D gene TRBD1, 7 bases. Trimming took 2 bases from V and 5 from J, leaving 19 bases between them. The CDR3 contains 16 residues. CDR1 is SGDLS, CDR2 YYNGEE, per germline. This CDR3 is CASSVNSAGGWETQYF. The CDR3 nucleotides are TGTGCCAGCAGCGTCAACTCTGCAGGGGGGTGGGAGACCCAGTACTTC.

This clone was seen a few times. Here the CDR3 reads CASSYKTTAGTSGTDTQYF. In DNA form, the CDR3 reads TGTGCCAGCAGTTACAAAACGACCGCCGGGACTAGCGGCACAGATACGCAGTATTTT. This chain connects TRBV7-2 to TRBJ2-3, with 10 nucleotides matching TRBD2. The CDR3 consists of 19 residues. The V and J ends lost 6 bases and 1 base, in that order; junction bases with no gene match: 16. Germline V gene data show CDR1 as SGHTA and CDR2 as FQGNSA.

This chain joins TRBV27 and TRBJ2-1; tentatively, D is TRBD2 (6 bases). Trimming pared 6 bases from V and 8 bases from J, leaving 8 bases between. The CDR3 sequence is 11 residues long. Per germline, CDR1 MNHEY and CDR2 SMNVEV (reference sequence). The CDR3 is CASRGGYEQFF. The CDR3 nucleotides are TGTGCCAGCAGGGGGGGTTATGAGCAGTTCTTC.

This clone was detected only once. The CDR3 here is CASSYRGHYGYTF. The CDR3 coding sequence is TGTGCCAGCAGTTACAGGGGGCACTATGGCTACACCTTC. The rearrangement links TRBV6-6 to TRBJ1-2; TRBD1 matches 7 bases. The CDR3 runs to 13 residues. In germline, CDR1 is MNHNY, CDR2 SVGAGI (reference sequence). The junction had 0 bases not matched to a gene; V was cut back by 2 bases and J by 3 bases.

CDR3 sequence (DNA): TGCGCCAGCAGCCCGAATTCAGTCAATCAGCCCCAGCATTTT. Its protein product is CASSPNSVNQPQHF. The V and J genes are TRBV5-1 and TRBJ1-5; D not resolved. The CDR3 length is 14 residues. Germline CDR1 reads SGHRS; CDR2 reads YFSETQ. Trimming removed 4 bases at V and 3 bases at J, with 11 bases between.

This chain links TRBV15 with TRBJ1-2; TRBD1 is a possible D gene (5 bases). Germline V gene sequence: CDR1 LNHNV, CDR2 YYDKDF (reference sequence). The CDR3 runs 16 residues. The V gene lost 0 bases and the J gene lost 8 bases, with 19 bases spanning the gap. CDR3 sequence reads: CATSRDWGSAGRGYTF. CDR3 nucleotide sequence: TGTGCCACCAGCAGAGATTGGGGGTCTGCGGGGCGCGGCTACACCTTC.

The rearrangement uses TRBV5-1 and TRBJ2-7; 9 positions agree with TRBD1. This CDR3 spans 15 amino acids. After removal of 4 bases from V and 3 bases from J, the junction contained 8 bases not matched to a gene. Germline CDR1 is SGHRS and CDR2 is YFSETQ. The DNA of the CDR3 is TGCGCCAGCAGCAATGCCGGGACAGGGAACTACGAGCAGTACTTC. This codes for CASSNAGTGNYEQYF. The whole variable domain, filled in from reference TRBV5-1 and TRBJ2-7, reads KAGVTQTPRYLIKTRGQQVTLSCSPISGHRSVSWYQQTPGQGLQFLFEYFSETQRNKGNFPGRFSGRQFSNSRSEMNVSTLELGDSALYLCASSNAGTGNYEQYFGPGTRLTVT.

The genes are TRBV5-1 and TRBJ2-1, with 13 nucleotides matching TRBD2. Germline lookup yields CDR1 SGHRS and CDR2 YFSETQ. The CDR3 is 15 amino acids. V gave up 3 bases and J gave up 4 bases; unmatched junction bases: 1. The CDR3: CASSSGLAGYNEQFF. The CDR3 region has the DNA TGCGCCAGCAGCTCGGGACTAGCGGGATACAATGAGCAGTTCTTC.

The chain combines TRBV27 with TRBJ1-5, with TRBD1 matching 7 bases. This CDR3 is built from 17 residues. The junction had 9 bases not matched to a gene; V was cut back by 4 bases and J by 0 bases. CDR1 is MNHEY, CDR2 SMNVEV, per germline (reference sequence). CDR3 in amino acids: CASSSFQTGLSNQPQHF. CDR3 DNA sequence: TGTGCCAGCAGTTCCTTCCAGACAGGGCTTAGCAATCAGCCCCAGCATTTT.

This clone has only a few counts. V is TRBV7-9 and J is TRBJ2-2; 7 bases agree with TRBD1. The J segment lost 7 bases and the V segment lost 3 bases, leaving 5 bases of the junction unmatched. Germline lookup yields CDR1 SEHNR and CDR2 FQNEAQ (reference sequence). The CDR3 spans 14 residues. CDR3 in DNA: TGTGCCAGCAGCTTTCAGGGGGTTGACGGGGAGCTGTTTTTT. Translated: CASSFQGVDGELFF.

In DNA form, the CDR3 reads TGTGCCAGCAGTTTTTCTGAGACCCAGTACTTC. Amino acid sequence: CASSFSETQYF. The chain recombines TRBV6-5 with TRBJ2-5; D ambiguous. CDR1 is MNHEY and CDR2 is SVGAGI in the germline V gene. The CDR3 length is 11 residues. V lost 4 bases and J lost 5, with 5 bases in between.

This chain joins TRBV6-1 and TRBJ1-5, with 10 bases lining up with TRBD1. The CDR3 has 16 residues. Germline loops: CDR1 MNHNS, CDR2 SASEGT. The junction had 6 bases not matched to a gene; V was cut back by 2 bases and J by 5 bases. The CDR3 reads CASSETMGQGYQPQHF. In DNA form, the CDR3 reads TGTGCCAGCAGTGAAACTATGGGACAGGGGTATCAGCCCCAGCATTTT.